The 10 T cell receptor beta chains below come from one sample, sequenced in a study of T-cell memory formation after mild COVID-19. TCRdb re-called the 5' RACE reads with MiXCR, one entry per CDR3 protein. This table holds fewer than 350,000 distinct CDR3 sequences, 7.5% to 9.5% found once. Sequenced sample: PBMCs or a T cell subset sorted from them (not recorded which). The receptors come from a man between 18 and 35 years old who had mild COVID-19 (a few samples of this study predate the infection). Cell type and time point are not known.

The chain carries TRBV20-1 and TRBJ2-5, with 11 nucleotides matching TRBD2. The V gene's germline CDR1 is DFQATT and CDR2 SNEGSKA (reference sequence). The junction had 5 bases not matched to a gene; V was cut back by 3 bases and J by 2 bases. The CDR3 contains 15 residues. CDR3 protein: CSASRASGGQETQYF. CDR3 bases: TGCAGTGCTAGCCGTGCTAGCGGGGGGCAAGAGACCCAGTACTTC.

This chain links TRBV9 with TRBJ2-3, with a weak D call TRBD2 (6 bases). The CDR3 is 14 residues long. The V gene's germline CDR1 is SGDLS and CDR2 YYNGEE. The ends were cut back, 0 bases at V and 4 bases at J, with 9 bases in the middle. The CDR3 region has the DNA TGTGCCAGCAGCGTAGAGTGGGGGGCAGATACGCAGTATTTT. Translation gives CASSVEWGADTQYF.

This clonotype was recorded a few times. The gene calls are TRBV7-9 and TRBJ1-1; D uncertain. V shed 5 bases and J shed 2 bases, with 24 bases lying between them. The CDR3 sequence is 18 residues long. Germline CDR1 is SEHNR and CDR2 is FQNEAQ (reference sequence). CDR3 sequence: CASSLEGVPHYYNTEAFF. Written as DNA, the CDR3 is TGTGCCAGCAGCCTTGAGGGAGTTCCCCATTATTACAACACTGAAGCTTTCTTT.

This clonotype was recorded a few times. The V and J genes are TRBV5-1 and TRBJ2-5; a weak D match, TRBD2 (6 bases). The CDR3 runs 15 residues. Trimming took 0 bases from V and 1 from J, leaving 10 bases between them. The germline V gene encodes CDR1 SGHRS and CDR2 YFSETQ. The CDR3: CASSLADYPQETQYF. In DNA, the CDR3 is TGCGCCAGCAGCTTGGCGGACTACCCCCAAGAGACCCAGTACTTC.

The rearrangement joins TRBV12-3 or TRBV12-4 to TRBJ1-5; the D gene is possibly TRBD1 (6 bases). The V end was cut by 8 bases, the J end by 9 bases, with 17 bases between. The CDR3 is 13 residues long. The CDR3 nucleotides read TGTGCCAGCGGGATAGGGGGACTTGGGCCCCAGCATTTT. It translates to CASGIGGLGPQHF.

This clonotype was seen repeatedly, ten times or more. This chain connects TRBV7-3 to TRBJ2-3; D gene ambiguous. Trimming left V 5 bases short and J 2 bases short, with 8 bases between. The germline V gene encodes CDR1 SGHTA and CDR2 FQGTGA. This CDR3 comprises 13 residues. CDR3 protein: CASSPDITDTQYF. Here the CDR3 DNA reads TGTGCCAGCAGCCCCGATATCACAGATACGCAGTATTTT.

The genes are TRBV7-8 and TRBJ2-5, with D possibly TRBD2 on 7 matching bases. The V end was cut by 5 bases, the J end by 1 base, with 14 bases between. This CDR3 comprises 15 residues. The germline V gene has CDR1 SGHVS and CDR2 FQNEAQ. DNA of the CDR3: TGTGCCAGCAGCCCGCGGGCGGGGGCCCAAGAGACCCAGTACTTC. Its protein is CASSPRAGAQETQYF.

This clonotype showed up just a few times. The chain has TRBV10-1 and TRBJ2-4, with TRBD1 matching over 8 bases. The CDR3 has 15 residues. The germline CDR1 and CDR2 sequences are WNHNN and SYGVQD (reference sequence). V lost 0 bases and J lost 8; bases outside the gene matches: 6. The CDR3 reads CASSESGTGLDIQYF. The CDR3 DNA sequence: TGCGCCAGCAGTGAGTCGGGGACAGGCCTGGACATTCAGTACTTC.

This clonotype was observed once. The DNA of the CDR3 is TGCAGCGCCTTAGGACAGGAAAGAAGCGGGACCCAGTACTTC. Translating gives CSALGQERSGTQYF. V and J are TRBV29-1 and TRBJ2-5; the match to TRBD1 covers 7 bases. V dropped 7 bases and J dropped 7; count of bases not matched to a gene: 15. Germline loops: CDR1 SQVTM, CDR2 ANQGSEA. This CDR3 region has 14 residues.

This rearrangement joins TRBV27 to TRBJ1-2; no firm D call. The CDR3 has 17 amino acids. Trimming cost V 3 bases and J 2 bases, with 19 bases left between them. Germline V lookup: CDR1 MNHEY, CDR2 SMNVEV (reference sequence). CDR3: CASSFSLRRHLNYGYTF. The CDR3 nucleotides are TGTGCCAGCAGTTTCTCCTTAAGAAGACACCTAAACTATGGCTACACCTTC.